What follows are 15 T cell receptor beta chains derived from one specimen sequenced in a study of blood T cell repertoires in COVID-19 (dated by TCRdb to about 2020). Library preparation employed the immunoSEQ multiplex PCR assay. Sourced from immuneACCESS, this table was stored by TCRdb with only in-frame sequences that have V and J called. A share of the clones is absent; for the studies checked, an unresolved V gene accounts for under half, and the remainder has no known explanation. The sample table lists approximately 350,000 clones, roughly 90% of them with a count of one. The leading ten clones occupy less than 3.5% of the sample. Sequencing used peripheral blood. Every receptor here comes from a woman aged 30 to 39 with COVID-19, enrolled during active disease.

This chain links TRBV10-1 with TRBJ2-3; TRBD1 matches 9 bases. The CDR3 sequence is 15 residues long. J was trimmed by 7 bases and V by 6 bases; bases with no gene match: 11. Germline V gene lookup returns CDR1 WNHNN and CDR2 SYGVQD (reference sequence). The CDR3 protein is CASRGGTGSGNTQYF. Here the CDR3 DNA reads TGCGCCAGCAGGGGAGGGACAGGGAGTGGGAATACGCAGTATTTT.

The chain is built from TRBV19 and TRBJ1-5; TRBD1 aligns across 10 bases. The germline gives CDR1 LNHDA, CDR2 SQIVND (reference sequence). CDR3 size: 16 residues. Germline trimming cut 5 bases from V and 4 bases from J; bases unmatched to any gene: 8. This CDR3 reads CASSSTRTGGNQPQHF. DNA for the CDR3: TGTGCCAGTAGTTCCACCAGGACAGGGGGGAATCAGCCCCAGCATTTT.

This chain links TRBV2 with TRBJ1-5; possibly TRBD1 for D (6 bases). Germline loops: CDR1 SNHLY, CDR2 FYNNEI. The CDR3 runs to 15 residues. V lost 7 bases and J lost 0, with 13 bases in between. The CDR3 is CASNPGTLSNQPQHF. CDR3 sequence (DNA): TGTGCCAGCAACCCGGGGACACTTAGCAATCAGCCCCAGCATTTT.

This chain's CDR3 is CASSSRGRSDTQYF. The CDR3 DNA is TGTGCCAGCAGCTCTCGCGGGAGGTCGGATACGCAGTATTTT. The V call is TRBV11-3, the J call TRBJ2-3; TRBD2 aligns across 8 bases. Losses at the gene ends were 4 bases for V and 6 bases for J; bases not matched to a gene: 6. Germline CDR1 SGHNT, CDR2 YENEEA. CDR3 size: 14 residues.

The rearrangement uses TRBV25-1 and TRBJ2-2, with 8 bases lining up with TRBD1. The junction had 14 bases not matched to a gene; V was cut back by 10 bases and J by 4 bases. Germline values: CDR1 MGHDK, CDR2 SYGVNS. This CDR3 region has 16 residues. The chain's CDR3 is CATKVPTGDSTGELFF. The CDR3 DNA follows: TGTGCCACCAAAGTCCCGACAGGGGACTCCACCGGGGAGCTGTTTTTT.

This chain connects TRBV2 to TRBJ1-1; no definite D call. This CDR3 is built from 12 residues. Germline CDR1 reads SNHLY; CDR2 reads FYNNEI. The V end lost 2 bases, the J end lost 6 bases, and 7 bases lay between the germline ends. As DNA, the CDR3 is TGTGCCAGCAGTGAATCCCTCGCTGAAGCTTTCTTT. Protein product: CASSESLAEAFF.

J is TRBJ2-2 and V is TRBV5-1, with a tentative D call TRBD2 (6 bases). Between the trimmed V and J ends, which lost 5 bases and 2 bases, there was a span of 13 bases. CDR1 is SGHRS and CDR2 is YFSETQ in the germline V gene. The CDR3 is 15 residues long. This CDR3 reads CASRLTGTNTGELFF. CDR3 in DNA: TGCGCCAGCAGGTTGACCGGGACTAACACCGGGGAGCTGTTTTTT.

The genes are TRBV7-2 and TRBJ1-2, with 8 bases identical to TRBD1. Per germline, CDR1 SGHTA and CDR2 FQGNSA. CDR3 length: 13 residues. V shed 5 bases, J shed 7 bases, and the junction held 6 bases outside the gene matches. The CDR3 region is CASSVDRGAGYTF. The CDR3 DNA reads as TGTGCCAGCAGCGTAGACAGGGGAGCTGGCTACACCTTC.

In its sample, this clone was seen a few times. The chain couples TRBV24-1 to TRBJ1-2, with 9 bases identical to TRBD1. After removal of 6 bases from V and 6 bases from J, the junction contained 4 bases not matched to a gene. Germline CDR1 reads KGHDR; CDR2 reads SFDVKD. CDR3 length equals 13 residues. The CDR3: CATSLGTGNGYTF. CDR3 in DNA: TGTGCCACCAGTCTGGGGACAGGGAATGGCTACACCTTC.

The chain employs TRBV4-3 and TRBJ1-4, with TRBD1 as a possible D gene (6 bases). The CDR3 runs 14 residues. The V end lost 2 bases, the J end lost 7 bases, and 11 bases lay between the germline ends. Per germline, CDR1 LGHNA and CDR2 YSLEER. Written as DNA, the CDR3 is TGCGCCAGCAGCCAACAGGGGTCCCGTGAAAAACTGTTTTTT. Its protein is CASSQQGSREKLFF.

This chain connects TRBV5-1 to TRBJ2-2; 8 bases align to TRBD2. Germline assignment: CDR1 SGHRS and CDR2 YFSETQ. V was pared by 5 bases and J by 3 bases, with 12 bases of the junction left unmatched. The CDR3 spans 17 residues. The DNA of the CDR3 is TGCGCCAGCAGAACCGCGGCCGGGAGGGGTCACACCGGGGAGCTGTTTTTT. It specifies CASRTAAGRGHTGELFF. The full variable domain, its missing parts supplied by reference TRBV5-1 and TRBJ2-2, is KAGVTQTPRYLIKTRGQQVTLSCSPISGHRSVSWYQQTPGQGLQFLFEYFSETQRNKGNFPGRFSGRQFSNSRSEMNVSTLELGDSALYLCASRTAAGRGHTGELFFGEGSRLTVL.

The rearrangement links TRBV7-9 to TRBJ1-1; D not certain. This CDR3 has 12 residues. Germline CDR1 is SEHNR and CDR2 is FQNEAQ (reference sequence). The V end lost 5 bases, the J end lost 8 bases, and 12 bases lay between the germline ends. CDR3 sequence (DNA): TGTGCCAGCAGCCAAACTACACCAGAAGCTTTCTTT. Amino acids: CASSQTTPEAFF.

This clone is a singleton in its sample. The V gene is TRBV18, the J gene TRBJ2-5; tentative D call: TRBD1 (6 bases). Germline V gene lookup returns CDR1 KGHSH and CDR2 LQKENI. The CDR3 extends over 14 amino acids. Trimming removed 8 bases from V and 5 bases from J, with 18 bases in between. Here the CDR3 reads CASGAQGPGETQYF. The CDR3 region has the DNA TGTGCCAGCGGGGCACAGGGCCCGGGCGAGACCCAGTACTTC.

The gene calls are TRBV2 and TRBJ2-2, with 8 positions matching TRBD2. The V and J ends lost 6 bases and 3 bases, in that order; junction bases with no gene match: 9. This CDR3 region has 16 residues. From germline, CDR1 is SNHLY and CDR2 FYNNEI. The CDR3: CASRLRDSGDTGELFF. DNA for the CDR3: TGTGCCAGCAGACTACGGGATAGCGGGGACACCGGGGAGCTGTTTTTT.

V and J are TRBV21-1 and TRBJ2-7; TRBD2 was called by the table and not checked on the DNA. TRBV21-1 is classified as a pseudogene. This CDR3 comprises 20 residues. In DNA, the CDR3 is TGTGCCAGCAGCAAAGATGGGGAGCGGCCGCTCCGGGGTTGGTCCTACGAGCAGTACGTC. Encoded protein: CASSKDGERPLRGWSYEQYV.